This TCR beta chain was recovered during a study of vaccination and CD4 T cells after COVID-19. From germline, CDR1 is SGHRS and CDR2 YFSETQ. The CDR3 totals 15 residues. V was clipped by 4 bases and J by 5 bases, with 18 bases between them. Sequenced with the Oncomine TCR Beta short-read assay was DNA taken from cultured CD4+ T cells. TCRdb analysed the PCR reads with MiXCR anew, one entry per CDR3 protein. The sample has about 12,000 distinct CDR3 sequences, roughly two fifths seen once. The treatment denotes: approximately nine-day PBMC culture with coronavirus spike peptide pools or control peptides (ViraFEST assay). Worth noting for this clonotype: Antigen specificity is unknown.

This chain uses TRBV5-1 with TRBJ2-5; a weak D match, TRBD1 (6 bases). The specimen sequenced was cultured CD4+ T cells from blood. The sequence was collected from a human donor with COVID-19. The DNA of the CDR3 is TGCGCCAGCAGCCCCGGCAGGGGATTGAGGGAGACCCAGTACTTC. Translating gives CASSPGRGLRETQYF.